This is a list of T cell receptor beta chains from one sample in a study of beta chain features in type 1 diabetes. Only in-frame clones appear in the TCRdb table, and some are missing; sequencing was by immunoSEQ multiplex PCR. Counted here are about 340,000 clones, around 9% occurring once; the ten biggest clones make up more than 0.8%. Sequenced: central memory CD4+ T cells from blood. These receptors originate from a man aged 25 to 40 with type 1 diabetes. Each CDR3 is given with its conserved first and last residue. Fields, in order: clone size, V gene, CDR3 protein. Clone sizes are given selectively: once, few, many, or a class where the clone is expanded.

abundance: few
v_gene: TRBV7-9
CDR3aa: CASSQGETQYF

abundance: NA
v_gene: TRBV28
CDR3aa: CASTNPRGGYNEQFF

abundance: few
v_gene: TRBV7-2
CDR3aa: CASSIMAGGEQYF

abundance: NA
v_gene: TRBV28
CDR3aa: CASSLTGDSEGYTF

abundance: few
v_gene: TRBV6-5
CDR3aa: CASSSGTSGGEEFF

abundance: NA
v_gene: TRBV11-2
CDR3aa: CASSPMFGTKGTGELFF

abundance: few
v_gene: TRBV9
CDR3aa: CASSPGGLSNQPQHF

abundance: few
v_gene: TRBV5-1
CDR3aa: CASSLRQLNTEAFF

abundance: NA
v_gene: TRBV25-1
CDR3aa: CASGRGGETQYF

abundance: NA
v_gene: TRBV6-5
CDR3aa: CAGKGDRETQYF

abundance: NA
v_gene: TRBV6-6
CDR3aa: CASTDGQSWDEKLFF

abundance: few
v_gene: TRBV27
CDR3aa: CASRPPLLHGANVLTF

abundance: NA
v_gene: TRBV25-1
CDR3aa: CASSDLAGDTDTQYF

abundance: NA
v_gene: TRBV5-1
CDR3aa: CASSSPGPEAFF

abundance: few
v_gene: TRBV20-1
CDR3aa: CSVGAGQPQHF